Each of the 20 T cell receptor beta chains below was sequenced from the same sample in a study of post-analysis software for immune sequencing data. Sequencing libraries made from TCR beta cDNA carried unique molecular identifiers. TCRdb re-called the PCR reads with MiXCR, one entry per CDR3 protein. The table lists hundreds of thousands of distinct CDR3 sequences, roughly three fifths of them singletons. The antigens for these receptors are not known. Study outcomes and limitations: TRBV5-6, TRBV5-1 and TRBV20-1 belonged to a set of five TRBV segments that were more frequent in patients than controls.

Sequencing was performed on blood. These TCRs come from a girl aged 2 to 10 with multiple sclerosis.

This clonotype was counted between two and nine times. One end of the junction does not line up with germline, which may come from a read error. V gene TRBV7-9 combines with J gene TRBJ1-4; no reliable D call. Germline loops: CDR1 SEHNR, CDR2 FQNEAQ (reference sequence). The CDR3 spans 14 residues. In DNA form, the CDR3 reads TGTGCCAGCAGCTTAGGATTCGGAGGTGAAAAACGGTTTTTT. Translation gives CASSLGFGGEKRFF.

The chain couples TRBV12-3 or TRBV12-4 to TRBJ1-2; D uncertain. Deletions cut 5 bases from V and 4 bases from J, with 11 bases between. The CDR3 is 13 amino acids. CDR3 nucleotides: TGTGCCAGCAGTCCGACACGGTTCTATGGCTACACCTTC. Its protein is CASSPTRFYGYTF.

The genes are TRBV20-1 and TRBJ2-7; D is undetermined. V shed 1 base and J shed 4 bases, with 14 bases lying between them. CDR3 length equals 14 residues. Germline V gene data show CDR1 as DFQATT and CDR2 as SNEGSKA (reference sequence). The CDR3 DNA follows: TGCAGTGCTAGAGGAGACGGAAGCCCATACGAGCAGTACTTC. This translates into CSARGDGSPYEQYF.

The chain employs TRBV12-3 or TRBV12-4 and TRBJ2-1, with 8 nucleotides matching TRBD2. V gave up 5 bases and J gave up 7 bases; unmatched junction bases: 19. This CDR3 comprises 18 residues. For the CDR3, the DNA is TGTGCCAGCAGTGATAGCGGGACCCGACTCTATCGAGGGAATGAGCAGTTCTTC. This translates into CASSDSGTRLYRGNEQFF.

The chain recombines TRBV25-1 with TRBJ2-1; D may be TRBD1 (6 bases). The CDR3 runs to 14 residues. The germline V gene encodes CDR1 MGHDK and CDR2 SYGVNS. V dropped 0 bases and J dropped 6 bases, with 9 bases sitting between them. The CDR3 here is CASSEYLRGNEQFF. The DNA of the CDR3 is TGTGCCAGCAGTGAATATCTCAGGGGCAATGAGCAGTTCTTC. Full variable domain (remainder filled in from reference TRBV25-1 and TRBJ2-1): EADIYQTPRYLVIGTGKKITLECSQTMGHDKMYWYQQDPGMELHLIHYSYGVNSTEKGDLSSESTVSRIRTEHFPLTLESARPSHTSQYLCASSEYLRGNEQFFGPGTRLTVL.

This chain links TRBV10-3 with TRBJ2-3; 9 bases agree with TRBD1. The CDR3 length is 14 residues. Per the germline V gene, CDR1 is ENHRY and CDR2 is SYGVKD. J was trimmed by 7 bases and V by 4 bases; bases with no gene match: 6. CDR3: CAISARDREYTQYF. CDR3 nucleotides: TGTGCCATCAGTGCCCGGGACAGGGAATATACGCAGTATTTT.

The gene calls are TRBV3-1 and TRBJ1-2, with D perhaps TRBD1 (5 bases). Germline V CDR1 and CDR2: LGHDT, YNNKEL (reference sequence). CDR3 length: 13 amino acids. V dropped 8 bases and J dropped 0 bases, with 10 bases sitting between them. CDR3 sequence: CASAQGANYGYTF. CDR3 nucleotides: TGTGCCAGCGCACAAGGGGCTAACTATGGCTACACCTTC. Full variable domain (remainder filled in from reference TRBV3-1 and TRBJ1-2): DTAVSQTPKYLVTQMGNDKSIKCEQNLGHDTMYWYKQDSKKFLKIMFSYNNKELIINETVPNRFSPKSPDKAHLNLHINSLELGDSAVYFCASAQGANYGYTFGSGTRLTVV.

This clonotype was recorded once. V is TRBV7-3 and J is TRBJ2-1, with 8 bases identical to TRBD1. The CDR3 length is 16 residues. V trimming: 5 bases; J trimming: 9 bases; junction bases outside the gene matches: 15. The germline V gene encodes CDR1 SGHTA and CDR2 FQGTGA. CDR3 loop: CASSQRGPGGGGEQFF. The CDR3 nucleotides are TGTGCCAGCAGCCAACGCGGGCCAGGGGGCGGCGGTGAGCAGTTCTTC.

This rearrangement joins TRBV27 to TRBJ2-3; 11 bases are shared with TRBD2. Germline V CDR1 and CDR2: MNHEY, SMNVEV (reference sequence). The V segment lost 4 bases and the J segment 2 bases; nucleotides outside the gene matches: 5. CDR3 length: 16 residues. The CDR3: CASSSWTSGFTDTQYF. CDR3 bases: TGTGCCAGCAGTTCATGGACTAGCGGGTTCACAGATACGCAGTATTTT.

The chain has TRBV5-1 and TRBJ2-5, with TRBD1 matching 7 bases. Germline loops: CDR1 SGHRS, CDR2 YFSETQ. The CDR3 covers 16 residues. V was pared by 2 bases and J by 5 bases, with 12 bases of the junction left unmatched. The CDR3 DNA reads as TGCGCCAGCAGCTTAGAACAAGGGGGCTATGGGGAGACCCAGTACTTC. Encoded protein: CASSLEQGGYGETQYF.

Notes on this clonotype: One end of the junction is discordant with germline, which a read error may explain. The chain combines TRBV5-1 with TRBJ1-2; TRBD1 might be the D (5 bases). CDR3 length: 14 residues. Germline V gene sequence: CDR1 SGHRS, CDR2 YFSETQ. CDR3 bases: TGCGCCAGCAGCTGGGACCATCCTAACTATGGTTACACCTTC. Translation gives CASSWDHPNYGYTF.

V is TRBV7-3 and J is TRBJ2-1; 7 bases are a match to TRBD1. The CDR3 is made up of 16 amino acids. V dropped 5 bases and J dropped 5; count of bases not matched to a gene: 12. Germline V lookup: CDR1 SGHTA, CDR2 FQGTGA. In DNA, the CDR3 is TGTGCCAGCAGCCCCCGGACAGGAGAGAAGCACAATGAGCAGTTCTTC. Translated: CASSPRTGEKHNEQFF.

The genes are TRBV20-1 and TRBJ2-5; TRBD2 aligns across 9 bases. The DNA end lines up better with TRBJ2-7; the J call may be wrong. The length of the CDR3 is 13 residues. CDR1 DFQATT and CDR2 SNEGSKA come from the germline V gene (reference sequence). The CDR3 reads CSAESGRTNEQYF. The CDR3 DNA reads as TGCAGTGCCGAAAGCGGGAGGACGAACGAGCAGTACTTC.

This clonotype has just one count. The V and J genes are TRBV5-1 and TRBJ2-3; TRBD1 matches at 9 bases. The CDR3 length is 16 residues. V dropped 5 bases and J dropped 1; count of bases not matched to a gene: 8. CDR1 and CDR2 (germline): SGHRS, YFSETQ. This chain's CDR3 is CASRSRTGVGTDTQYF. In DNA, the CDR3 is TGCGCCAGCAGATCGAGGACAGGGGTCGGCACAGATACGCAGTATTTT. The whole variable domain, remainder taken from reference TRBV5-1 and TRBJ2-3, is KAGVTQTPRYLIKTRGQQVTLSCSPISGHRSVSWYQQTPGQGLQFLFEYFSETQRNKGNFPGRFSGRQFSNSRSEMNVSTLELGDSALYLCASRSRTGVGTDTQYFGPGTRLTVL.

CDR3 sequence reads: CASSPSWNEQFF. Here the CDR3 DNA reads TGCGCCAGCAGCCCCAGTTGGAATGAGCAGTTCTTC. This sequence joins TRBV5-1 and TRBJ2-1; D uncertain. V gave up 4 bases and J gave up 7 bases, with 9 bases separating them. The CDR3 covers 12 residues. The germline V gene encodes CDR1 SGHRS and CDR2 YFSETQ. The full variable domain, with the rest looked up from reference TRBV5-1 and TRBJ2-1, is KAGVTQTPRYLIKTRGQQVTLSCSPISGHRSVSWYQQTPGQGLQFLFEYFSETQRNKGNFPGRFSGRQFSNSRSEMNVSTLELGDSALYLCASSPSWNEQFFGPGTRLTVL.

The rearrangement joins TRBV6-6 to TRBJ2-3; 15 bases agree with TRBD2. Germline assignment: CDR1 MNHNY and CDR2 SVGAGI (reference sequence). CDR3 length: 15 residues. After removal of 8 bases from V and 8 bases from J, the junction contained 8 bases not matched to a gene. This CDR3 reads CASGGLAGGPGTQYF. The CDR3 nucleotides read TGTGCCAGCGGGGGACTAGCGGGGGGCCCAGGTACGCAGTATTTT.

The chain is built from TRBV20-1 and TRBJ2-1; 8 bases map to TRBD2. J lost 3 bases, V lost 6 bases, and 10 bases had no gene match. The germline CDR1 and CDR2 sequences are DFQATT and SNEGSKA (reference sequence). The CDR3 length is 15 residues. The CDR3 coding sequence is TGCAGTGCGCGGGAGGTAGCGGGTAGCTACAATGAGCAGTTCTTC. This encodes CSAREVAGSYNEQFF.

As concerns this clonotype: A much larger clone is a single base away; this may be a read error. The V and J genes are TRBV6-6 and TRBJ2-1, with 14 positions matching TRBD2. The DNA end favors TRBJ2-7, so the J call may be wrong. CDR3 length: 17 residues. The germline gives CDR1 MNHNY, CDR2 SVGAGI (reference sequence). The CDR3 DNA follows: TGTGCCAGCAGTTACTCGGGACTAGCGGGAGTTTACAATGAGCAGTACTTC. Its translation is CASSYSGLAGVYNEQYF.

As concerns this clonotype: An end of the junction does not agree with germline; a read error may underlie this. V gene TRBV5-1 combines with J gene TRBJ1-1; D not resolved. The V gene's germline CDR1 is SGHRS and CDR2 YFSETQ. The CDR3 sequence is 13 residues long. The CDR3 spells CASSLESNTEAFF. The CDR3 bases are TGTGCCAGCAGTCTCGAATCGAACACTGAAGCTTTCTTT.

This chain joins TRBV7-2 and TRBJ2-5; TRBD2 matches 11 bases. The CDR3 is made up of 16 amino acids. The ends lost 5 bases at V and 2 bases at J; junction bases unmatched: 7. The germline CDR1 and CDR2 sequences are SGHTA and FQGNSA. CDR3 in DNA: TGTGCCAGCAGCCCGGCCTTAGCGGGGGGGCAAGAGACCCAGTACTTC. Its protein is CASSPALAGGQETQYF.